This T cell receptor (beta chain) was identified during a study of T cell clonotyping in hematopoietic cell transplantation. The CDR3 is 15 amino acids. The V and J ends lost 8 bases and 0 bases respectively, with 14 bases between them. The germline V gene has CDR1 MNHEY and CDR2 SMNVEV (reference sequence). Sequencing used immunoSEQ multiplex PCR; TCRdb keeps in-frame clones, though not all of them. The sample holds around 7,000 clones, over 95% seen once. The clonotype originates from a male patient aged 60-69 years who had an allogeneic stem cell transplant from a related donor, so the T cells may come from the graft donor. Some clones in this sample may be carry-over from other donors' samples. The J gene is TRBJ1-3, the V gene TRBV27; D not certain. The specimen was PBMCs, collected 30 days after allogeneic stem cell transplant. The CDR3 loop is CASRPPPASGNTIYF. The CDR3 DNA is TGTGCCAGCCGACCCCCCCCAGCCTCTGGAAACACCATATATTTT.